The TCR beta chain described here comes from a study of T cells in Graves' hyperthyroidism and ophthalmopathy. Study-level results: From stable hyperthyroidism, ophthalmopathy was separated by a 13 V-J model. Most thyroid-expanded clonotypes above 0.001 were also found in blood.

The table lists this clonotype with a few counts. Its antigen is not known. RNA transcripts provided the source from which TCR beta CDR3 regions were amplified. First-round RT-PCR targeting the TCR CDR3 was performed with the HTBI primer set. TCRdb re-called the multiplex PCR reads through MiXCR, storing one row per CDR3 protein. Of 490,000 or so distinct CDR3 sequences listed, 35% to 50% were seen once; the top ten hold about two fifths. Germline V gene lookup returns CDR1 DFQATT and CDR2 SNEGSKA (reference sequence). Trimming cost V 1 base and J 0 bases, with 9 bases left between them. This CDR3 region has 14 residues. Thyroid ultrasound, orbital computed tomography, clinical symptoms, and serum thyroxine and TRAb underpinned diagnoses.

The genes are TRBV20-1 and TRBJ1-1; D not resolved. This receptor was taken from an adult woman with Graves' disease, either hyperthyroidism or ophthalmopathy (not recorded which). Sequenced sample: peripheral blood or thyroid tissue (not recorded which). CDR3 protein: CSARGRRMNTEAFF. CDR3 sequence (DNA): TGCAGTGCTAGAGGTCGCAGGATGAACACTGAAGCTTTCTTT.